A selection of T cell receptor beta chains follows, all from one sample in a study of PD-1 blockade in classical Hodgkin lymphoma. Data came from immunoSEQ multiplex PCR; TCRdb stores just in-frame clones and leaves some out. The sample records approximately 23,000 clones, roughly nine tenths being singletons. Source material: CD4+ T cells from blood. Receptors were obtained from a human donor with classical Hodgkin lymphoma. Each CDR3 is given with its conserved first and last residue. The D gene is left open where the match is weak. The size of a clone is reported for some rows only, either as once, few or many, or as a class for expanded clones.

cdr3_aa,cdr3_nt,clone_size,v_call,d_call,j_call
CASSNSRLAGGETQYF,TGCGCCAGCAGCAACTCCCGACTAGCGGGAGGAGAGACCCAGTACTTC,once,TRBV5-1,TRBD2,TRBJ2-5
CAWGRDRPYGYTF,TGTGCCTGGGGAAGGGACAGACCCTATGGCTACACCTTC,-,TRBV30,TRBD1,TRBJ1-2
CATGSRTGYLTF,TGTGCCACTGGGAGCCGGACAGGTTATCTCACCTTC,-,TRBV2,TRBD1,TRBJ1-2
CASSLLTNTEAFF,TGCGCCAGCAGCTTGCTTACGAACACTGAAGCTTTCTTT,-,TRBV5-1,-,TRBJ1-1
CASSNRDSSTGELFF,TGTGCCAGCAGTAACAGGGACAGCAGCACCGGGGAGCTGTTTTTT,-,TRBV27,TRBD1,TRBJ2-2
CASSGSARDYNTDTQYF,TGTGCCAGCAGCGGGTCCGCGCGGGACTACAACACAGATACGCAGTATTTT,once,TRBV7-9,TRBD2,TRBJ2-3
CASSELGLSERVNEQFF,TGTGCCAGCAGTGAATTGGGGCTATCCGAACGGGTTAATGAGCAGTTCTTC,-,TRBV25-1,-,TRBJ2-1
CASSLRARVGLGQPQHF,TGTGCCAGCAGCTTGCGCGCCAGAGTCGGATTGGGTCAGCCCCAGCATTTT,-,TRBV5-5,-,TRBJ1-5
CASSPEREKFF,TGTGCCAGCTCACCCGAGCGGGAGAAGTTCTTC,-,TRBV18,TRBD2,TRBJ2-1
CASSLAELPGRGYTF,TGCGCCAGCAGCTTGGCGGAACTGCCGGGCCGGGGCTACACCTTC,-,TRBV5-1,-,TRBJ1-2
CAFSRAGSGNEQFF,TGTGCCTTCAGTAGGGCGGGCTCCGGGAATGAGCAGTTCTTC,-,TRBV10-3,-,TRBJ2-1
CASSEGLAGGGEQYF,TGTGCCAGCAGTGAAGGCCTAGCGGGAGGTGGTGAGCAGTACTTC,-,TRBV2,TRBD2,TRBJ2-7
CASKLENRANYGYTF,TGTGCCAGCAAGCTTGAAAACCGAGCTAACTATGGCTACACCTTC,few,TRBV5-4,-,TRBJ1-2
CASGLSRGGYTDTQYF,TGTGCTAGTGGCCTTTCCAGAGGGGGCTACACAGATACGCAGTATTTT,-,TRBV12-5,TRBD1,TRBJ2-3
CAITSRDTTNTGELFF,TGTGCCATCACCTCGAGGGACACCACGAACACCGGGGAGCTGTTTTTT,-,TRBV10-3,-,TRBJ2-2
CASEAGTGAEAFF,TGCGCCAGTGAGGCCGGGACAGGGGCTGAAGCTTTCTTT,-,TRBV4-1,TRBD1,TRBJ1-1
CASSPTRNEQFF,TGTGCCAGCTCCCCAACGCGCAATGAGCAGTTCTTC,-,TRBV18,-,TRBJ2-1
CASSQVGPQVDYGYTF,TGCGCCAGCAGCCAAGTAGGACCCCAAGTGGACTATGGCTACACCTTC,-,TRBV4-1,-,TRBJ1-2
CASSPRTSFGNEQFF,TGTGCCAGCAGCCCGAGGACTAGCTTTGGGAATGAGCAGTTCTTC,-,TRBV5-4,TRBD2,TRBJ2-1
CASSSGHDEQFF,TGCGCCAGCAGCTCCGGACATGATGAGCAGTTCTTC,-,TRBV5-1,-,TRBJ2-1
CASSKDTDTQYF,TGTGCCAGCAGCAAAGACACAGATACGCAGTATTTT,-,TRBV11-3,-,TRBJ2-3
CASSQGGGGQPQHF,TGTGCCAGTAGTCAAGGGGGCGGCGGTCAGCCCCAGCATTTT,-,TRBV19,TRBD1,TRBJ1-5
CASSSLRAQGASYGYTF,TGTGCCAGCAGTTCGCTTAGGGCACAGGGGGCAAGCTATGGCTACACCTTC,-,TRBV11-2,TRBD1,TRBJ1-2
CASSPSDTAGNTIYF,TGTGCCAGCTCACCAAGCGACACAGCTGGAAACACCATATATTTT,-,TRBV18,-,TRBJ1-3